The 5 T cell receptor beta chains presented below share a single source sample, sequenced in a study of siplizumab effects on memory and regulatory T cells. The protocol was immunoSEQ multiplex PCR, while the TCRdb copy is restricted to in-frame clones and leaves out a portion. The sample includes under 140,000 clones, more than 90% of them seen just once. Material for sequencing was CD4+ T cells sorted from blood. Receptor source: a human donor in good health.

A note on this clone: The sample carries other DNA sequences with the same CDR3. V and J are TRBV29-1 and TRBJ2-7; a possible D gene is TRBD1 (5 bases). The length of the CDR3 is 12 residues. V dropped 4 bases and J dropped 1 base, with 8 bases sitting between them. From germline, CDR1 is SQVTM and CDR2 ANQGSEA. The CDR3 reads CSVVQGSYEQYF. CDR3 sequence (DNA): TGCAGCGTTGTTCAGGGTTCCTACGAGCAGTACTTC.

The V gene is TRBV1, the J gene TRBJ2-7; the table names TRBD2, a call not compared with the DNA. TRBV1 has pseudogene status. The CDR3 covers 15 residues. CDR3 loop: CTSSQDVSGSYEQYF. The CDR3 DNA reads TGCACCAGCAGCCAAGACGTCTCGGGTTCCTACGAGCAGTACTTC.

The genes are TRBV7-9 and TRBJ2-4; unclear D gene. The germline gives CDR1 SEHNR, CDR2 FQNEAQ (reference sequence). V was clipped by 2 bases and J by 1 base, with 6 bases between them. The CDR3 contains 14 residues. CDR3 bases: TGTGCCAGCAGCTTATCCGGGGCCAAAAACATTCAGTACTTC. Translated: CASSLSGAKNIQYF.

The rearrangement links TRBV19 to TRBJ1-2; D not resolved. Germline V gene lookup returns CDR1 LNHDA and CDR2 SQIVND (reference sequence). V shed 2 bases and J shed 4 bases, with 14 bases lying between them. The CDR3 is 15 residues long. CDR3 coding DNA: TGTGCCAGTAGTATAACCGGGGAGCCCTTCTATGGCTACACCTTC. Its protein product is CASSITGEPFYGYTF.

V is TRBV11-3 and J is TRBJ2-1; 7 bases line up with TRBD1. The V gene end was trimmed by 5 bases and the J gene end by 2 bases; junction bases not matched to a gene: 3. CDR3 length: 14 amino acids. Germline CDR1 is SGHNT and CDR2 is YENEEA. The CDR3 sequence: CASSRDSTYNEQFF. The CDR3 DNA reads as TGTGCCAGCAGCCGGGACAGCACCTACAATGAGCAGTTCTTC.